A single sample is the source of the 7 T cell receptor beta chains below, sequenced in a study of response to subunit inactivated influenza vaccine. Each CDR3 protein gets one entry after TCRdb re-called the RT-PCR reads with MiXCR. The table records more than 450,000 distinct CDR3 sequences, about an eighth of them present only once. The sample in question was PBMCs from blood, obtained on the day of vaccination. The receptors were sampled from a man aged 45-65 years who received an inactivated influenza vaccine.

This chain links TRBV20-1 with TRBJ2-7; the D call may be TRBD1 or TRBD2 (6 bases each). Trimming removed 3 bases at V and 3 bases at J, with 12 bases between. Germline CDR1 reads DFQATT; CDR2 reads SNEGSKA (reference sequence). The CDR3 sequence is 13 residues long. Here the CDR3 reads CSASRGADYEQYF. In nucleotides, the CDR3 is TGCAGTGCTAGTAGGGGGGCTGACTACGAGCAGTACTTC.

The genes are TRBV29-1 and TRBJ2-3; no clear D. The CDR3 length is 13 residues. Between the trimmed V and J ends, which lost 4 bases and 2 bases, there was a span of 10 bases. Per germline, CDR1 SQVTM and CDR2 ANQGSEA. CDR3 coding DNA: TGCAGCGTTGGTAACGGGTACACAGATACGCAGTATTTT. It is translated as CSVGNGYTDTQYF.

This clonotype was observed a handful of times. The V call is TRBV10-3, the J call TRBJ2-3; unclear D gene. In germline, CDR1 is ENHRY, CDR2 SYGVKD. Trimming removed 5 bases at V and 0 bases at J, with 6 bases between. The CDR3 is 13 residues long. The CDR3 region is CAISSRSTDTQYF. DNA for the CDR3: TGTGCCATCAGTTCACGGAGCACAGATACGCAGTATTTT.

CDR3 coding DNA: TGTGCCAGCAGCCCCGAGCGGGGGAGAAGCAATCAGCCCCAGCATTTT. Translation gives CASSPERGRSNQPQHF. The gene calls are TRBV11-2 and TRBJ1-5; a weak D match, TRBD1 (5 bases). V gave up 5 bases and J gave up 1 base, with 15 bases separating them. Germline CDR1 reads SGHAT; CDR2 reads FQNNGV. The CDR3 contains 16 residues. The full variable domain, rest sourced from reference TRBV11-2 and TRBJ1-5, is EAGVAQSPRYKIIEKRQSVAFWCNPISGHATLYWYQQILGQGPKLLIQFQNNGVVDDSQLPKDRFSAERLKGVDSTLKIQPAKLEDSAVYLCASSPERGRSNQPQHFGDGTRLSIL.

In its sample, this clonotype was seen a few times. The rearrangement joins TRBV7-2 to TRBJ2-2; D is unresolved. Germline-derived CDR1 and CDR2 are SGHTA and FQGNSA. V lost 7 bases and J lost 7, with 13 bases in between. The CDR3 consists of 13 residues. CDR3 protein: CASTATSGGELFF. CDR3 nucleotides: TGTGCCAGCACCGCCACGTCGGGCGGGGAGCTGTTTTTT.

The chain uses TRBV28 and TRBJ2-1; tentatively, D is TRBD1 (5 bases). Trimming removed 1 base at V and 6 bases at J, with 16 bases between. This CDR3 is built from 16 residues. The germline V gene encodes CDR1 MDHEN and CDR2 SYDVKM. This chain's CDR3 is CASSLSAGKMVNEQFF. The CDR3 region has the DNA TGTGCCAGCAGTTTATCCGCAGGGAAGATGGTCAATGAGCAGTTCTTC.

This clonotype was detected many times. The CDR3 region is CASSVRIMTGGEMNTEAFF. In nucleotides, the CDR3 is TGTGCCAGCAGCGTGCGTATAATGACAGGGGGCGAGATGAACACTGAAGCTTTCTTT. The chain recombines TRBV11-2 with TRBJ1-1; TRBD1 matches 10 bases. With 5 bases clipped from V and 0 bases from J, the junction kept 15 bases outside the gene matches. Germline CDR1 SGHAT, CDR2 FQNNGV. CDR3 length: 19 amino acids.